The sequence of this TCR beta chain was determined in a study of shared clonotypes between healthy human individuals. Turning to the study itself: Plates per donor: three CD4 naive, three CD4 memory, two CD8 naive, one CD8 memory.

V was pared by 6 bases and J by 5 bases, with 13 bases of the junction left unmatched. The CDR3 spans 15 residues. Germline values: CDR1 SNHLY, CDR2 FYNNEI. Genomic DNA (from each subset) was split evenly across several immunoSEQ plates. This table comes from immunoSEQ multiplex PCR, and its TCRdb copy is limited to in-frame clones, with some not included. The sample includes 1 million to 1.2 million clones, 60% to 85% seen only once; the top ten take about 0.94%. This chain links TRBV2 with TRBJ2-7; 7 bases map to TRBD1. This clonotype was obtained from a man aged 18 to 29 in good health. Some clones in this sample may be carry-over from other donors' samples. Material: memory CD4+ T cells from PBMCs. Subset here: CD45RA-negative fraction. DNA of the CDR3: TGTGCCAGCAGGAACCGGGACAGCGGTCTCGACGAGCAGTACTTC. Encoded protein: CASRNRDSGLDEQYF. The full variable domain, with the rest looked up from reference TRBV2 and TRBJ2-7, is EPEVTQTPSHQVTQMGQEVILRCVPISNHLYFYWYRQILGQKVEFLVSFYNNEISEKSEIFDDQFSVERPDGSNFTLKIRSTKLEDSAMYFCASRNRDSGLDEQYFGPGTRLTVT.